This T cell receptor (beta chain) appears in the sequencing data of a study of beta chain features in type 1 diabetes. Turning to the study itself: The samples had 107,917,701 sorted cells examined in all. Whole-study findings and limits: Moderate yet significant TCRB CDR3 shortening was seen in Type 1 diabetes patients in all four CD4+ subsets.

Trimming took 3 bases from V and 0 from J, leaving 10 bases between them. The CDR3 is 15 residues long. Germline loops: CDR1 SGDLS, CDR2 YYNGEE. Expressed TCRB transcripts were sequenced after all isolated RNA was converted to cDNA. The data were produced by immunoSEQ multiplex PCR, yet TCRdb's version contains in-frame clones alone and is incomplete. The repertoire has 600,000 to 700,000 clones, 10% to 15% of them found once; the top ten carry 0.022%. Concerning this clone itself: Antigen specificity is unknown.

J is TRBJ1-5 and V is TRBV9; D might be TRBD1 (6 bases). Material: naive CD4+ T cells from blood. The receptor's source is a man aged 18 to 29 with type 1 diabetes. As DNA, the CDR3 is TGTGCCAGCAGCGCCACAGGGCATAGCAATCAGCCCCAGCATTTT. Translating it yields CASSATGHSNQPQHF.